The rows below give T cell receptor beta chains drawn from one sample of a study of T-cell reconstitution after alpha-beta-depleted transplantation in children. MiXCR, applied by TCRdb to the PCR reads, yields one record per CDR3 protein. Here the sample spans 100,000 or so distinct CDR3 sequences, around 6.1% being singletons. Sequenced material: PBMCs, mostly from graft donor cells, taken 60 days after TCRalphabeta/CD19-depleted stem cell transplant. The receptors were gathered from a female patient younger than 10 who had a stem cell transplant for Fanconi anemia, so the T cells may come from the graft donor. CDR3s include the opening cysteine and the closing phenylalanine or tryptophan. The D gene is left open where the match is weak. Clone size, where shown, is once, few, many, or a class for clones that have expanded.

D: TRBD1; V: TRBV11-2; length: 15; size: many; J: TRBJ2-7; CDR3: CASSLMGTGGYEQYF; DNA: TGTGCCAGCAGCCTAATGGGGACAGGGGGCTACGAGCAGTACTTC
D: TRBD1; V: TRBV5-1; length: 15; size: few; J: TRBJ2-7; CDR3: CASSPAGQATYEQYF; DNA: TGCGCCAGCAGCCCCGCGGGACAGGCCACCTACGAGCAGTACTTC
D: TRBD1; V: TRBV11-2; length: 17; size: many; J: TRBJ2-3; CDR3: CASSLEGTGGATDTQYF; DNA: TGTGCCAGCAGCTTAGAAGGGACAGGGGGGGCCACAGATACGCAGTATTTT
D: TRBD1; V: TRBV12-3/TRBV12-4; length: 15; size: many; J: TRBJ2-7; CDR3: CASSWGDRVIYEQYF; DNA: TGTGCCAGCAGTTGGGGGGACAGGGTTATCTACGAGCAGTACTTC
D: -; V: TRBV12-3/TRBV12-4; length: 16; size: many; J: TRBJ2-3; CDR3: CASTRSYGGVTDTQYF; DNA: TGTGCCAGCACCAGAAGTTATGGGGGAGTAACAGATACGCAGTATTTT
D: -; V: TRBV20-1; length: 16; size: many; J: TRBJ2-5; CDR3: CSARDLREPNRETQYF; DNA: TGCAGTGCTAGAGACCTCCGGGAACCTAACAGGGAGACCCAGTACTTC
D: -; V: TRBV5-1; length: 14; size: -; J: TRBJ2-7; CDR3: CASSLRRSSYEQYF; DNA: TGCGCCAGCAGCTTGCGCAGGAGCTCCTACGAGCAGTACTTC
D: -; V: TRBV29-1; length: 14; size: many; J: TRBJ2-1; CDR3: CSGRVSLNYNEQFF; DNA: TGCAGCGGCAGGGTATCTCTAAACTACAATGAGCAGTTCTTC
D: TRBD1; V: TRBV7-9; length: 15; size: many; J: TRBJ2-2; CDR3: CASSQWDSYTGELFF; DNA: TGTGCCAGCAGCCAGTGGGACAGCTACACCGGGGAGCTGTTTTTT
D: -; V: TRBV20-1; length: 14; size: many; J: TRBJ2-7; CDR3: CSAHKRVAGYEQYF; DNA: TGCAGTGCTCACAAACGGGTAGCCGGCTACGAGCAGTACTTC
D: TRBD2; V: TRBV9; length: 17; size: few; J: TRBJ2-3; CDR3: CASSLLAGGYSTDTQYF; DNA: TGTGCCAGCAGCCTTTTAGCGGGGGGATATAGCACAGATACGCAGTATTTT
D: -; V: TRBV7-3; length: 15; size: many; J: TRBJ1-1; CDR3: CASSSGQPSGTEAFF; DNA: TGTGCCAGCAGCTCTGGACAGCCCTCAGGTACTGAAGCTTTCTTT
D: -; V: TRBV6-1; length: 12; size: few; J: TRBJ1-2; CDR3: CASSPTPYGYTF; DNA: TGTGCCAGCAGCCCTACACCGTATGGCTACACCTTC
D: TRBD1; V: TRBV28; length: 20; size: few; J: TRBJ1-4; CDR3: CASRPRDRVAPWYYREKLFF; DNA: TGTGCCAGCAGACCTAGGGACAGGGTTGCCCCCTGGTATTACCGGGAAAAACTGTTTTTT
D: TRBD2; V: TRBV20-1; length: 17; size: many; J: TRBJ2-3; CDR3: CSARTPFRDYRADTQYF; DNA: TGCAGTGCACGCACTCCTTTCCGGGACTACCGTGCAGATACGCAGTATTTT
D: -; V: TRBV28; length: 16; size: many; J: TRBJ2-2; CDR3: CASSLRLSLSTGELFF; DNA: TGTGCCAGCAGTTTAAGATTAAGCTTATCTACCGGGGAGCTGTTTTTT
D: -; V: TRBV6-1; length: 15; size: many; J: TRBJ2-2; CDR3: CASSEPKDDTGELFF; DNA: TGTGCCAGCAGTGAACCGAAGGACGATACCGGGGAGCTGTTTTTT
D: TRBD2; V: TRBV4-1; length: 19; size: many; J: TRBJ2-1; CDR3: CASSQVPPSVRGSFYEQFF; DNA: TGCGCCAGCAGCCAAGTACCCCCTTCGGTCCGCGGGAGCTTCTATGAGCAGTTCTTC
D: -; V: TRBV3-1; length: 19; size: -; J: TRBJ2-3; CDR3: CASSLQGGLLSKQSDTQYF; DNA: TGTGCCAGCAGCCTCCAGGGAGGACTACTGTCCAAACAGTCAGATACGCAGTATTTT
D: -; V: TRBV29-1; length: 13; size: many; J: TRBJ2-1; CDR3: CSVDDRVDNEQFF; DNA: TGCAGCGTTGACGACCGTGTTGACAATGAGCAGTTCTTC
D: -; V: TRBV12-3/TRBV12-4; length: 15; size: many; J: TRBJ2-3; CDR3: CASSLVGGSTDTQYF; DNA: TGTGCCAGCAGTTTAGTTGGGGGTAGCACAGATACGCAGTATTTT
D: -; V: TRBV21-1; length: 19; size: many; J: TRBJ2-3; CDR3: CASSKGLASLGGGTDTQYF; DNA: TGTGCCAGCAGCAAAGGTCTAGCCTCCCTCGGAGGGGGCACAGATACGCAGTATTTT
D: -; V: TRBV7-6; length: 13; size: many; J: TRBJ2-5; CDR3: CASSFGRQETQYF; DNA: TGTGCCAGCAGCTTCGGACGACAAGAGACCCAGTACTTC
D: TRBD1; V: TRBV7-3; length: 14; size: many; J: TRBJ1-1; CDR3: CASSAQGANTEAFF; DNA: TGTGCCAGCAGCGCCCAGGGGGCGAACACTGAAGCTTTCTTT
D: -; V: TRBV29-1; length: 13; size: many; J: TRBJ2-3; CDR3: CSVVIHRGDTQYF; DNA: TGCAGCGTTGTTATTCACCGGGGGGATACGCAGTATTTT
D: TRBD2; V: TRBV7-8; length: 16; size: -; J: TRBJ2-1; CDR3: CASQPPSGGAVNEQFF; DNA: TGTGCCAGCCAGCCCCCAAGCGGGGGGGCAGTAAATGAGCAGTTCTTC